These 24 T cell receptor beta chains were sequenced from one sample in a study of post-analysis software for immune sequencing data. Carried by the TCR beta cDNA libraries were unique molecular identifiers. TCRdb ran MiXCR on the PCR reads and lists one entry per CDR3 protein. In the table there are a few hundred thousand distinct CDR3 sequences, under 55% of which are singletons. Study-wide results and caveats: About five TRBV segments appeared more often in patients than in controls, and TRBV5-6, TRBV5-1 and TRBV20-1 were among these.

Antigens for these TCRs are unknown. The sample taken for sequencing was blood. These receptors were taken from a girl aged 5 to 17 with multiple sclerosis.

In this sample, this clonotype turned up once. At one of its ends the junction is not consistent with the germline gene, which may arise from a read error. V and J are TRBV12-3 or TRBV12-4 and TRBJ1-5; perhaps TRBD1 as D (5 bases). CDR3 length: 15 residues. CDR3 nucleotide sequence: TGTGCCAGCAGTTTAAGCCCAGGGAGCAATCGGCCCCAGCATTTT. It translates to CASSLSPGSNRPQHF.

This sequence joins TRBV28 and TRBJ2-5; 9 bases line up with TRBD1. Trimming cost V 5 bases and J 4 bases; bases outside gene matches: 8. This CDR3 spans 15 amino acids. Germline V gene lookup returns CDR1 MDHEN and CDR2 SYDVKM. CDR3 amino acids: CASSPQTGGGETQYF. As DNA, the CDR3 is TGTGCCAGCAGTCCCCAGACAGGGGGTGGAGAGACCCAGTACTTC. The full variable domain, completed using reference TRBV28 and TRBJ2-5, is DVKVTQSSRYLVKRTGEKVFLECVQDMDHENMFWYRQDPGLGLRLIYFSYDVKMKEKGDIPEGYSVSREKKERFSLILESASTNQTSMYLCASSPQTGGGETQYFGPGTRLLVL.

This chain links TRBV29-1 with TRBJ1-1; D is uncertain. Germline values: CDR1 SQVTM, CDR2 ANQGSEA. The CDR3 length is 13 residues. V was shortened by 8 bases and J by 2 bases, with 15 bases between the two germline ends. Written as DNA, the CDR3 is TGCAGCTGCGGAGACAAGACTAACACTGAAGCTTTCTTT. It yields the protein CSCGDKTNTEAFF.

This chain uses TRBV28 with TRBJ2-3; 12 nucleotides agree with TRBD2. This CDR3 is 17 amino acids long. Per germline, CDR1 MDHEN and CDR2 SYDVKM. V shed 6 bases, J shed 2 bases, and the junction held 9 bases outside the gene matches. The DNA for the CDR3 is TGTGCCAGCAGCTCCGGACTAGCGGGGTTCGACACAGATACGCAGTATTTT. It codes for CASSSGLAGFDTDTQYF.

This clonotype was seen a handful of times. The J gene is TRBJ2-7, the V gene TRBV7-2; TRBD2 agrees at 10 bases. V lost 4 bases and J lost 2; bases outside the gene matches: 11. The germline V gene has CDR1 SGHTA and CDR2 FQGNSA. The CDR3 consists of 17 residues. The CDR3 DNA reads TGTGCCAGCAGCTACTCCGGGACTAGCGACAATACCTACGAGCAGTACTTC. Its translation: CASSYSGTSDNTYEQYF.

V is TRBV11-2 and J is TRBJ2-2, with D tentatively TRBD1 (5 bases). The V gene's germline CDR1 is SGHAT and CDR2 FQNNGV. Trimming removed 2 bases at V and 6 bases at J, with 10 bases between. The CDR3 totals 14 residues. CDR3 sequence (DNA): TGTGCCAGCAGCTTACAGGGTTGGCCCGGGGAGCTGTTTTTT. Protein: CASSLQGWPGELFF.

The rearrangement joins TRBV7-9 to TRBJ2-5; the match to TRBD2 covers 11 bases. The end of the DNA is better explained by TRBJ2-7, so the J call may be wrong. Germline assignment: CDR1 SEHNR and CDR2 FQNEAQ (reference sequence). The CDR3 is 13 amino acids. The CDR3 region is CASRKLAGDEQYF. Written as DNA, the CDR3 is TGTGCCAGCAGGAAACTAGCGGGAGACGAGCAGTACTTC.

The chain joins TRBV5-1 to TRBJ2-4; D not certain. The J call may be in error: the DNA end matches TRBJ2-7 better. In germline, CDR1 is SGHRS, CDR2 YFSETQ. The CDR3 loop spans 14 amino acids. The CDR3 reads CASSQNSAVYEQYF. The DNA of the CDR3 is TGCGCCAGCAGCCAAAACTCGGCCGTCTACGAGCAGTACTTC.

The chain joins TRBV7-2 to TRBJ2-7, with TRBD2 matching 10 bases. V trimming: 1 base; J trimming: 7 bases; junction bases outside the gene matches: 10. CDR3 length: 16 amino acids. The germline V gene encodes CDR1 SGHTA and CDR2 FQGNSA. The CDR3 DNA sequence: TGTGCCAGCAGCTTAGAAGTAGCGGGAGGCCGCTTAGAGCAGTACTTC. Translating it yields CASSLEVAGGRLEQYF.

The chain couples TRBV28 to TRBJ2-3; either TRBD1 or TRBD2 may fit D (6 bases each). V lost 4 bases and J 4 bases, leaving 15 bases between the germline ends. The CDR3 runs 15 residues. Looked up from germline, CDR1 is MDHEN and CDR2 is SYDVKM. This CDR3 is CASSSPGGISDTQYF. DNA for the CDR3: TGTGCCAGCAGTTCCCCCGGGGGCATTTCAGATACGCAGTATTTT.

V and J are TRBV28 and TRBJ2-5; D could derive from TRBD1 or TRBD2 (5 bases each). This CDR3 is built from 14 residues. V lost 8 bases to trimming and J lost 5 bases, with 18 bases between them. Germline-derived CDR1 and CDR2 are MDHEN and SYDVKM. The CDR3: CASRPGTGRETQYF. The CDR3 nucleotides are TGTGCCAGCCGCCCCGGGACGGGTCGCGAGACCCAGTACTTC.

The V call is TRBV20-1, the J call TRBJ1-1; TRBD1 agrees at 9 bases. CDR1 is DFQATT, CDR2 SNEGSKA, per germline (reference sequence). V dropped 4 bases and J dropped 0; count of bases not matched to a gene: 6. The CDR3 is 15 residues long. In nucleotides, the CDR3 is TGCAGTGCTAAGACAGGGGGTGCTATGAACACTGAAGCTTTCTTT. Amino acids: CSAKTGGAMNTEAFF.

This clonotype was seen more than once but under ten times. This chain uses TRBV27 with TRBJ1-2; D may be TRBD1 (6 bases). Trimming removed 5 bases at V and 4 bases at J, with 26 bases between. The CDR3 spans 18 residues. CDR1 and CDR2 (germline): MNHEY, SMNVEV (reference sequence). CDR3 bases: TGTGCCAGCAGTCCACGAGGCAGACCTCGGGGGCCTGGCTATGGCTACACCTTC. Translation: CASSPRGRPRGPGYGYTF.

The J gene is TRBJ2-1, the V gene TRBV3-1; 13 nucleotides line up with TRBD2. Germline loops: CDR1 LGHDT, CDR2 YNNKEL (reference sequence). This CDR3 contains 16 residues. V trimming: 4 bases; J trimming: 10 bases; junction bases outside the gene matches: 10. CDR3 sequence reads: CASSPGTSGTLVEQFF. DNA of the CDR3: TGTGCCAGCAGCCCCGGGACTAGCGGGACACTCGTAGAGCAGTTCTTC.

The J gene is TRBJ2-5, the V gene TRBV2, with 10 positions matching TRBD1. With V trimmed by 6 bases and J by 2 bases, 6 bases remained unmatched. Germline-derived CDR1 and CDR2 are SNHLY and FYNNEI. CDR3 size: 15 residues. The CDR3 reads CASSTMGQGQETQYF. In nucleotides, the CDR3 is TGTGCCAGCAGCACTATGGGACAGGGGCAAGAGACCCAGTACTTC.

This clonotype was counted only a few times. The chain links TRBV9 to TRBJ1-2, with 8 nucleotides matching TRBD1. Trimming took 7 bases from V and 8 from J; bases not matched to a gene: 10. There are 13 residues in the CDR3. Germline assignment: CDR1 SGDLS and CDR2 YYNGEE. The CDR3 DNA reads as TGTGCCAGCGGCTGGGCACAGGGGGGAGGCTACACCTTC. Amino acid sequence: CASGWAQGGGYTF.

The chain is built from TRBV5-1 and TRBJ2-1; D possibly corresponds to TRBD2 (5 bases). The V gene lost 0 bases and the J gene lost 4 bases, with 14 bases spanning the gap. Per the germline V gene, CDR1 is SGHRS and CDR2 is YFSETQ. This CDR3 has 16 amino acids. This CDR3 reads CASSLAEGMKYNEQFF. The CDR3 DNA sequence: TGCGCCAGCAGCTTGGCTGAGGGAATGAAGTACAATGAGCAGTTCTTC.

The V call is TRBV5-1, the J call TRBJ2-1; TRBD1 matches at 8 bases. J gave up 7 bases and V 5 bases, and 5 bases lay outside the gene matches. This CDR3 is 13 amino acids long. CDR1 SGHRS and CDR2 YFSETQ come from the germline V gene. The chain's CDR3 is CASREQGGNEQFF. Here the CDR3 DNA reads TGCGCCAGCAGAGAACAGGGGGGAAATGAGCAGTTCTTC.

The V gene is TRBV7-2, the J gene TRBJ2-5; 9 bases align to TRBD1. CDR1 is SGHTA, CDR2 FQGNSA, per germline. Trimming at V came to 5 bases and at J to 5 bases, leaving 9 bases not matched to a gene. The CDR3 sequence is 15 residues long. CDR3 coding DNA: TGTGCCAGCAGCCTAAAAACAGGGGGCGACGAGACCCAGTACTTC. Its translation is CASSLKTGGDETQYF.

The chain is built from TRBV7-9 and TRBJ2-1; 11 bases line up with TRBD2. This CDR3 is 18 amino acids long. Trimming at V came to 8 bases and at J to 0 bases, leaving 12 bases not matched to a gene. Germline assignment: CDR1 SEHNR and CDR2 FQNEAQ (reference sequence). CDR3 coding DNA: TGTGCCAGCCTCGGGACTAGCGGCATCTCGATCTCCTACAATGAGCAGTTCTTC. Its translation: CASLGTSGISISYNEQFF.

This chain links TRBV5-1 with TRBJ1-3; D uncertain. The germline CDR1 and CDR2 sequences are SGHRS and YFSETQ. Trimming took off 0 bases at V and 0 bases at J, with 7 bases between the two ends. The CDR3 contains 15 residues. This chain's CDR3 is CASSLAAGSGNTIYF. In nucleotides, the CDR3 is TGCGCCAGCAGCTTGGCCGCAGGCTCTGGAAACACCATATATTTT.

This clonotype was counted a few times. The chain uses TRBV15 and TRBJ2-3, with TRBD2 matching over 7 bases. This CDR3 contains 16 residues. Germline V gene lookup returns CDR1 LNHNV and CDR2 YYDKDF (reference sequence). V gave up 0 bases and J gave up 4 bases; unmatched junction bases: 7. CDR3 amino acids: CATSRDRLAVADTQYF. The DNA of the CDR3 is TGTGCCACCAGCAGAGATCGCCTAGCGGTAGCAGATACGCAGTATTTT. The full variable domain, with the rest looked up from reference TRBV15 and TRBJ2-3, is DAMVIQNPRYQVTQFGKPVTLSCSQTLNHNVMYWYQQKSSQAPKLLFHYYDKDFNNEADTPDNFQSRRPNTSFCFLDIRSPGLGDTAMYLCATSRDRLAVADTQYFGPGTRLTVL.

Points on this clonotype: This could be a read error, since a much larger clone is one nucleotide away. The V call is TRBV29-1, the J call TRBJ2-1; either TRBD1 or TRBD2 may supply D (5 bases each). This CDR3 spans 11 amino acids. Germline V gene lookup returns CDR1 SQVTM and CDR2 ANQGSEA. Trimming left V 1 base short and J 13 bases short, with 11 bases between. CDR3 coding DNA: TGCAGCGTTGAAGTAGGGGAGACCCAGTTCTTC. It codes for CSVEVGETQFF.

This clonotype was detected only a few times. V and J are TRBV20-1 and TRBJ2-5; D tentatively fits TRBD1 or TRBD2 (6 bases each). Between the trimmed V and J ends, which lost 3 bases and 2 bases, there was a span of 13 bases. The germline V gene encodes CDR1 DFQATT and CDR2 SNEGSKA (reference sequence). This CDR3 has 14 amino acids. This CDR3 is CSARGAGRQETQYF. In DNA form, the CDR3 reads TGCAGTGCTAGGGGGGCGGGGAGGCAAGAGACCCAGTACTTC.